This passage covers 19 T cell receptor beta chains from one sample sequenced in a study of blood T cells in healthy people across ages (dated by TCRdb to between 2014 and 2017). The library was prepared using 5' RACE. TCRdb shows the sequencer as Illumina HiSeq 2500. A second PCR of about 6 to 11 cycles was performed with a sample-barcoded 5' primer and a J-beta primer mix. Starting from the raw public reads, TCRdb applied fastp trimming at Q25, assembled clones with MiXCR and retained in-frame beta chains. A single entry per CDR3 protein holds the most common genes and DNA from its merged rows. This sample gives around 1,500,000 distinct CDR3 sequences in total; around 42% of them show up just once. Together, the top ten hold 7.9% of the sample. Sequenced material: blood. The receptors stem from a woman aged 18-35 years in good health.

This clonotype was counted between two and nine times. This chain joins TRBV12-3 or TRBV12-4 and TRBJ2-7; D is perhaps TRBD2 (6 bases). The CDR3 extends over 15 amino acids. Between the trimmed V and J ends, which lost 3 bases and 2 bases, there was a span of 14 bases. The CDR3 DNA reads TGTGCCAGCAGTTTGGCGCCAGGGAGGCCCTACGAGCAGTACTTC. Its translation: CASSLAPGRPYEQYF.

As concerns this clonotype: A read error is possible here, since a much larger clone lies one base away. The CDR3 is CSVEAQGTGSDEQYF. The CDR3, as DNA: TGCAGCGTTGAAGCCCAAGGGACAGGTTCCGACGAGCAGTACTTC. The chain has TRBV29-1 and TRBJ2-7; 8 bases align to TRBD1. After removal of 1 base from V and 5 bases from J, the junction contained 10 bases not matched to a gene. The V gene's germline CDR1 is SQVTM and CDR2 ANQGSEA. The CDR3 extends over 15 amino acids.

This clonotype was counted between two and nine times. This rearrangement joins TRBV6-5 to TRBJ2-7; 10 nucleotides line up with TRBD2. V trimming: 0 bases; J trimming: 2 bases; junction bases outside the gene matches: 10. CDR3 length equals 18 residues. CDR1 is MNHEY, CDR2 SVGAGI, per germline. For the CDR3, the DNA is TGTGCCAGCAGTTACTCACCGCAGGTTAGCGGGAGGACCTACGAGCAGTACTTC. Residues: CASSYSPQVSGRTYEQYF.

In this sample, this clonotype turned up a few times. The V gene is TRBV29-1, the J gene TRBJ1-4; D might be TRBD1 (5 bases). Germline lookup yields CDR1 SQVTM and CDR2 ANQGSEA. The V and J ends lost 7 bases and 5 bases respectively, with 17 bases between them. The CDR3 length is 14 residues. For the CDR3, the DNA is TGCAGCGCGCAATCCGGGACCGCCAATGAAAAACTGTTTTTT. Amino acids: CSAQSGTANEKLFF.

The chain uses TRBV12-3 or TRBV12-4 and TRBJ2-7, with TRBD1 matching 12 bases. The V and J ends lost 4 bases and 9 bases, in that order; junction bases with no gene match: 13. The CDR3 covers 16 residues. This CDR3 is CASSSTSWGQGAGQYF. The CDR3 coding sequence is TGTGCCAGCAGTTCAACCTCGTGGGGACAGGGGGCCGGGCAGTACTTC.

This chain connects TRBV2 to TRBJ2-3; 7 positions agree with TRBD2. Losses at the gene ends were 1 base for V and 0 bases for J; bases not matched to a gene: 4. CDR3 length equals 16 residues. Germline CDR1 and CDR2: SNHLY and FYNNEI. CDR3 sequence reads: CASSEGGRGSTDTQYF. The CDR3 nucleotides read TGTGCCAGCAGTGAAGGCGGGCGGGGGAGCACAGATACGCAGTATTTT.

Here the CDR3 reads CASNPDLTGNTIYF. The CDR3 DNA is TGTGCCAGCAACCCGGACCTGACTGGAAACACCATATATTTT. The rearrangement joins TRBV6-6 to TRBJ1-3; D ambiguous. The CDR3 contains 14 residues. Trimming removed 7 bases from V and 2 bases from J, with 12 bases in between. Germline-derived CDR1 and CDR2 are MNHNY and SVGAGI (reference sequence).

V gene TRBV5-5 combines with J gene TRBJ2-7; 9 nucleotides line up with TRBD1. Germline CDR1 reads SGHKS; CDR2 reads YYEKEE (reference sequence). The CDR3 has 15 amino acids. Trimming at V came to 1 base and at J to 4 bases, leaving 6 bases not matched to a gene. CDR3: CASSLLQGAGYEQYF. In nucleotides, the CDR3 is TGTGCCAGCAGCTTGCTACAGGGGGCGGGATACGAGCAGTACTTC.

This clonotype showed up many times. This CDR3 reads CATDVPGQGAYEQYF. The CDR3 DNA is TGTGCCACCGACGTCCCGGGACAGGGGGCGTACGAGCAGTACTTC. The rearrangement joins TRBV7-9 to TRBJ2-7; 12 bases are a match to TRBD1. Unmatched junction bases numbered 11, after V lost 10 bases and J lost 4 bases. Germline CDR1 and CDR2: SEHNR and FQNEAQ (reference sequence). The CDR3 extends over 15 amino acids.

This clonotype was recorded a few times. The chain is built from TRBV7-9 and TRBJ2-5; 8 bases fit TRBD2. V trimming: 6 bases; J trimming: 3 bases; junction bases outside the gene matches: 9. The germline V gene encodes CDR1 SEHNR and CDR2 FQNEAQ (reference sequence). The CDR3 runs 15 residues. CDR3 DNA: TGTGCCAGCAGTACCCGGGGTAGCGGGAAAGAGACCCAGTACTTC. Protein: CASSTRGSGKETQYF.

There are many counts of this clonotype. The chain combines TRBV12-3 or TRBV12-4 with TRBJ1-2; D call uncertain. Trimming took 4 bases from V and 6 from J, leaving 12 bases between them. This CDR3 spans 13 amino acids. CDR3 nucleotide sequence: TGTGCCAGCAGTTCCGCGGGAATGAATGGCTACACCTTC. Amino acids: CASSSAGMNGYTF.

This clonotype was counted a few times. The chain has TRBV4-1 and TRBJ2-3, with 8 nucleotides matching TRBD2. The CDR3 has 17 residues. The germline CDR1 and CDR2 sequences are MGHRA and YSYEKL. Trimming cost V 3 bases and J 3 bases; bases outside gene matches: 11. As DNA, the CDR3 is TGCGCCAGCAGCCAGCCGGGGGTTAGCGGGACGACAGATACGCAGTATTTT. This sequence encodes CASSQPGVSGTTDTQYF.

This clonotype was seen more than once but under ten times. The J gene is TRBJ2-7, the V gene TRBV29-1; TRBD2 aligns across 11 bases. CDR3 length: 17 residues. With 4 bases clipped from V and 3 bases from J, the junction kept 14 bases outside the gene matches. Germline V gives CDR1 SQVTM, CDR2 ANQGSEA. This chain's CDR3 is CSVASLAGDRPHYEQYF. In nucleotides, the CDR3 is TGCAGCGTTGCCTCACTAGCGGGAGACCGTCCCCACTACGAGCAGTACTTC.

This chain joins TRBV20-1 and TRBJ1-2; no clear D. Trimming cost V 0 bases and J 5 bases, with 13 bases left between them. Germline CDR1 DFQATT, CDR2 SNEGSKA (reference sequence). The CDR3 totals 14 residues. The CDR3 DNA sequence: TGCAGTGCTAGAGATGACGGGCCAGGTTATGGCTACACCTTC. Its protein product is CSARDDGPGYGYTF.

CDR3 sequence: CSVGGLMDRAYEQYF. Here the CDR3 DNA reads TGCAGCGTTGGGGGTCTAATGGACAGGGCTTACGAGCAGTACTTC. The chain uses TRBV29-1 and TRBJ2-7; the match to TRBD1 covers 8 bases. Germline V gene data show CDR1 as SQVTM and CDR2 as ANQGSEA. This CDR3 comprises 15 residues. J gave up 4 bases and V 4 bases, and 12 bases lay outside the gene matches.

The chain carries TRBV6-1 and TRBJ2-4; D uncertain. The assigned J gene may be wrong: the sequence end matches TRBJ2-7 better. CDR3 size: 15 residues. Germline V gene lookup returns CDR1 MNHNS and CDR2 SASEGT. CDR3 coding DNA: TGTGCCAGCAGTGAACAGGCGGAGACCTCCTACGAGCAGTACTTC. Protein product: CASSEQAETSYEQYF.

This chain links TRBV5-1 with TRBJ2-7; 10 nucleotides line up with TRBD2. Germline lookup yields CDR1 SGHRS and CDR2 YFSETQ. V lost 0 bases to trimming and J lost 2 bases; unmatched junction nucleotides: 5. This CDR3 has 16 residues. DNA of the CDR3: TGCGCCAGCAGCTTGGGAGCCCTAGCGGGGGCCTACGAGCAGTACTTC. Its protein is CASSLGALAGAYEQYF.

J is TRBJ2-5 and V is TRBV11-2; no definite D call. The DNA end is a closer match to TRBJ2-7, so the J assignment may be wrong. Germline CDR1 and CDR2: SGHAT and FQNNGV. This CDR3 contains 15 residues. CDR3 nucleotide sequence: TGTGCCAGCAGCTCCGAACAGCACCGCTCCTACGAGCAGTACTTC. Translating it yields CASSSEQHRSYEQYF.

The chain has TRBV25-1 and TRBJ2-7; D call uncertain. Per germline, CDR1 MGHDK and CDR2 SYGVNS. V was trimmed by 4 bases and J by 0 bases, leaving 7 bases between them. This CDR3 is 13 amino acids long. CDR3 DNA sequence: TGTGCCAGCAGTGCACTAAGCTCCTACGAGCAGTACTTC. This gives the protein CASSALSSYEQYF.